A single T cell receptor (beta chain) is shown here with its context. Its antigen remains unknown. TCRdb called the 5' RACE reads again in MiXCR, with one record for every CDR3 protein. The sample records hundreds of thousands of distinct CDR3 sequences, 8% to 10% being singletons. The CDR3 is 12 residues long. V was clipped by 6 bases and J by 3 bases, with 11 bases between them. Per the germline V gene, CDR1 is DFQATT and CDR2 is SNEGSKA (reference sequence). This specimen belongs to a study of T cells after yellow fever vaccination. Study-level information: Some fractions had low cell numbers, and these were prepared with SMART-Seq v4 Ultra Low Input.

Study results and limitations: Relatively few clonotypes were ones that appeared in both CD4 and CD8 compartments. Post-booster samples contained most primary-vaccination clones (around 96% CD4, about 90% CD8).

This chain connects TRBV20-1 to TRBJ1-1, with D possibly being TRBD1 (6 bases). Specimen: PBMCs, collected on the day of the first yellow fever vaccination. This clonotype was sampled from a man aged 18 to 30 who received the YFV17D yellow fever vaccine. The CDR3 coding sequence is TGCAGTGCCTCACAGGGATACACTGAAGCTTTCTTT. Its translation is CSASQGYTEAFF.